A single sample is the source of the 25 T cell receptor beta chains below, sequenced in a study of shared clonotypes between healthy human individuals. Clones were read by immunoSEQ multiplex PCR, and TCRdb kept only the in-frame ones, dropping some. The table lists 650,000 to 800,000 clones, about two thirds of them singletons, with under 2% in the top ten. The specimen sequenced was memory CD4+ T cells sorted from blood. Subset given: CD45RA-negative fraction. These receptors all stem from a woman in her 30s in good health.

This clone was picked up one time. The rearrangement links TRBV5-4 to TRBJ1-2; 7 bases align to TRBD1. CDR1 is SGHNT, CDR2 YYREEE, per germline (reference sequence). J lost 4 bases, V lost 0 bases, and 3 bases had no gene match. CDR3 length equals 14 residues. CDR3 protein: CASSLARDSYGYTF. The CDR3 coding sequence is TGTGCCAGCAGCTTGGCCCGGGACAGCTATGGCTACACCTTC. The complete variable domain, with remaining parts taken from reference TRBV5-4 and TRBJ1-2, reads ETGVTQSPTHLIKTRGQQVTLRCSSQSGHNTVSWYQQALGQGPQFIFQYYREEENGRGNFPPRFSGLQFPNYSSELNVNALELDDSALYLCASSLARDSYGYTFGSGTRLTVV.

V and J are TRBV6-5 and TRBJ2-7; TRBD1 matches 8 bases. CDR1 and CDR2 (germline): MNHEY, SVGAGI. Trimming removed 4 bases from V and 3 bases from J; junction bases left unmatched: 8. This CDR3 spans 15 amino acids. For the CDR3, the DNA is TGTGCCAGCAGTTTCAACAGGGGGTTTGGCTACGAGCAGTACTTC. This gives the protein CASSFNRGFGYEQYF.

This rearrangement joins TRBV10-3 to TRBJ2-5; D is undetermined. Germline CDR1 ENHRY, CDR2 SYGVKD. V dropped 3 bases and J dropped 5 bases, with 13 bases sitting between them. The CDR3 totals 14 residues. Here the CDR3 DNA reads TGTGCCATCAGTGAATTGGCCATCGGGGAGACCCAGTACTTC. Translation: CAISELAIGETQYF.

The chain has TRBV20-1 and TRBJ2-1, with D possibly matching TRBD2 (5 bases). Germline-derived CDR1 and CDR2 are DFQATT and SNEGSKA (reference sequence). The CDR3 covers 11 residues. Trimming cost V 0 bases and J 12 bases, with 9 bases left between them. The DNA for the CDR3 is TGCAGTGCTAGAGACGGCGGGCGGCAGTTCTTC. It is translated as CSARDGGRQFF.

The V and J genes are TRBV11-2 and TRBJ1-4, with D perhaps TRBD1 (5 bases). Germline CDR1 SGHAT, CDR2 FQNNGV. Trimming took off 5 bases at V and 5 bases at J, with 18 bases between the two ends. The CDR3 extends over 16 amino acids. The CDR3 nucleotides read TGTGCCAGCAGCCAAGATCGGGGCGGGGGGAATGAAAAACTGTTTTTT. Amino acids: CASSQDRGGGNEKLFF.

This clone occurred a few times. V gene TRBV28 combines with J gene TRBJ1-2; 9 bases are a match to TRBD1. CDR1 MDHEN and CDR2 SYDVKM come from the germline V gene. With 5 bases clipped from V and 0 bases from J, the junction kept 13 bases outside the gene matches. The CDR3 is 18 amino acids. The CDR3 DNA reads as TGTGCCAGCAGTATCCCACAGGGGGCGACATCCTCTAACTATGGCTACACCTTC. Protein sequence: CASSIPQGATSSNYGYTF.

This chain links TRBV18 with TRBJ2-7; D gene ambiguous. Trimming took off 3 bases at V and 0 bases at J, with 3 bases between the two ends. The CDR3 consists of 12 residues. CDR1 is KGHSH, CDR2 LQKENI, per germline. The CDR3 here is CASSPYSYEQYF. The CDR3 DNA is TGTGCCAGCTCACCTTACTCCTACGAGCAGTACTTC.

The V and J genes are TRBV15 and TRBJ1-3; the D is unclear. Trimming stripped 0 bases from V and 0 bases from J, with 9 bases between. The CDR3 covers 16 residues. Per the germline V gene, CDR1 is LNHNV and CDR2 is YYDKDF (reference sequence). The CDR3 DNA sequence: TGTGCCACCAGCAGAGATCTGGGGAACTCTGGAAACACCATATATTTT. Amino acid sequence: CATSRDLGNSGNTIYF.

A remark on this clone: Within the sample, other DNA sequences also encode this same CDR3. The rearrangement uses TRBV28 and TRBJ1-5; D gene uncertain. The CDR3 runs 13 residues. In germline, CDR1 is MDHEN, CDR2 SYDVKM. V was trimmed by 7 bases and J by 0 bases, leaving 7 bases between them. CDR3 coding DNA: TGTGCCAGCAATCTCTATAGCAATCAGCCCCAGCATTTT. As protein: CASNLYSNQPQHF.

The CDR3 nucleotides read TGTGCCATCAGTGAGTACCAGGCCGGGGGCGAGCAGTACTTC. Translating gives CAISEYQAGGEQYF. This chain joins TRBV10-3 and TRBJ2-7, with a possible D match to TRBD2 (6 bases). The V end lost 1 base, the J end lost 6 bases, and 13 bases lay between the germline ends. CDR1 is ENHRY and CDR2 is SYGVKD in the germline V gene. This CDR3 has 14 residues.

The gene calls are TRBV7-2 and TRBJ2-2; D is unresolved. With 0 bases removed from V and 5 bases from J, the gap between germline ends came to 10 bases. Per the germline V gene, CDR1 is SGHTA and CDR2 is FQGNSA. This CDR3 contains 15 residues. CDR3 region: CASSLAVGGTGELFF. The CDR3 nucleotides are TGTGCCAGCAGCTTAGCTGTTGGTGGGACCGGGGAGCTGTTTTTT.

The chain employs TRBV2 and TRBJ2-7, with TRBD1 identical over 10 bases. The CDR3 is 14 residues long. Trimming at V came to 4 bases and at J to 6 bases, leaving 6 bases not matched to a gene. The V gene's germline CDR1 is SNHLY and CDR2 FYNNEI. The CDR3, as DNA: TGTGCCAGCAGTGGGGACAGGGGAGGTTCCGAGCAGTACTTC. Translated: CASSGDRGGSEQYF.

The chain combines TRBV27 with TRBJ2-2; TRBD1 matches 11 bases. Trimming at V came to 5 bases and at J to 3 bases, leaving 5 bases not matched to a gene. CDR3 length: 16 residues. CDR1 is MNHEY, CDR2 SMNVEV, per germline (reference sequence). The CDR3 region has the DNA TGTGCCAGCAGTCCGAGGACAGGGGGCGACACCGGGGAGCTGTTTTTT. Encoded protein: CASSPRTGGDTGELFF.

The chain recombines TRBV5-1 with TRBJ1-4; D unresolved. CDR1 is SGHRS and CDR2 is YFSETQ in the germline V gene. The CDR3 sequence is 13 residues long. With 4 bases removed from V and 8 bases from J, the gap between germline ends came to 12 bases. The CDR3 DNA reads as TGCGCCAGCAGCGCCGGGGTCGTCGAAAAACTGTTTTTT. It translates to CASSAGVVEKLFF.

This chain links TRBV7-2 with TRBJ1-1, with D perhaps matching TRBD1 (6 bases). The CDR3 runs to 12 residues. V was clipped by 5 bases and J by 13 bases, with 17 bases between them. Germline CDR1 reads SGHTA; CDR2 reads FQGNSA. CDR3 loop: CASSALQGVGFF. The CDR3 nucleotides are TGTGCCAGCAGCGCCTTACAGGGAGTGGGTTTCTTT.

The chain links TRBV14 to TRBJ1-4; weak D call: TRBD1 (6 bases). Germline V gene sequence: CDR1 SGHDN, CDR2 FVKESK. There are 13 residues in the CDR3. V lost 4 bases to trimming and J lost 6 bases, with 9 bases between them. CDR3 in amino acids: CASSRGQYEKLFF. The CDR3 nucleotides read TGTGCCAGCAGCCGCGGACAGTATGAAAAACTGTTTTTT.

The V gene is TRBV4-1, the J gene TRBJ2-7; tentative D call: TRBD1 (6 bases). Trimming cost V 1 base and J 5 bases, with 12 bases left between them. Germline CDR1 reads MGHRA; CDR2 reads YSYEKL. The CDR3 covers 14 residues. The CDR3, as DNA: TGCGCCAGCAGCCAAGCTACCAGGGGCCACGAGCAGTACTTC. Translated, it gives CASSQATRGHEQYF.

On this clone: Other DNA sequences within the sample encode an identical CDR3. The chain employs TRBV5-1 and TRBJ1-3; the D is unclear. The CDR3 loop spans 14 amino acids. With 0 bases removed from V and 2 bases from J, the gap between germline ends came to 6 bases. From germline, CDR1 is SGHRS and CDR2 YFSETQ. The CDR3 loop reads CASSLGGTGNTIYF. The CDR3 coding sequence is TGCGCCAGCAGCTTGGGAGGGACTGGAAACACCATATATTTT. Full variable domain (outside the CDR3, taken from reference TRBV5-1 and TRBJ1-3): KAGVTQTPRYLIKTRGQQVTLSCSPISGHRSVSWYQQTPGQGLQFLFEYFSETQRNKGNFPGRFSGRQFSNSRSEMNVSTLELGDSALYLCASSLGGTGNTIYFGEGSWLTVV.

The J gene is TRBJ1-2, the V gene TRBV28, with 7 bases matching TRBD1. The germline CDR1 and CDR2 sequences are MDHEN and SYDVKM. With V trimmed by 4 bases and J by 4 bases, 6 bases remained unmatched. The CDR3 totals 14 residues. The CDR3 loop reads CASSSPGQAYGYTF. The CDR3 nucleotides are TGTGCCAGCAGTTCGCCCGGACAGGCCTATGGCTACACCTTC.

The rearrangement uses TRBV18 and TRBJ1-2; 9 nucleotides match TRBD1. Germline values: CDR1 KGHSH, CDR2 LQKENI. After removal of 3 bases from V and 13 bases from J, the junction contained 12 bases not matched to a gene. The CDR3 runs 14 residues. CDR3 region: CASSPPPGQGIPTF. The DNA for the CDR3 is TGTGCCAGCTCACCGCCTCCGGGACAGGGAATTCCCACCTTC.

The chain carries TRBV2 and TRBJ2-1, with a tentative D call TRBD2 (6 bases). Trimming removed 6 bases from V and 12 bases from J, with 15 bases in between. Looked up from germline, CDR1 is SNHLY and CDR2 is FYNNEI. This CDR3 region has 12 residues. This CDR3 is CASSGTETPQFF. The CDR3 DNA reads TGTGCCAGCAGCGGGACTGAAACCCCGCAGTTCTTC.

The rearrangement uses TRBV7-2 and TRBJ2-5; 7 bases are shared with TRBD2. V shed 2 bases and J 4 bases; nucleotides not matched to a gene: 4. Germline CDR1 and CDR2: SGHTA and FQGNSA. CDR3 length: 14 amino acids. The CDR3 loop is CASSLFRGRETQYF. CDR3 nucleotides: TGTGCCAGCAGCTTATTTCGCGGGAGAGAGACCCAGTACTTC.

V is TRBV6-1 and J is TRBJ2-1; TRBD2 matches 11 bases. The germline CDR1 and CDR2 sequences are MNHNS and SASEGT. The trim removed 5 bases at V and 7 bases at J, leaving 1 base unmatched. The length of the CDR3 is 13 residues. The CDR3, as DNA: TGTGCCAGCAGTTCTAGCGGGAGGAATGAGCAGTTCTTC. Encoded protein: CASSSSGRNEQFF.

CDR3: CASSPKGGSHEQYF. CDR3 in DNA: TGTGCCAGCAGCCCAAAAGGGGGATCCCACGAGCAGTACTTC. The J gene is TRBJ2-7, the V gene TRBV7-6; TRBD1 is a possible D gene (6 bases). The germline V gene encodes CDR1 SGHVS and CDR2 FNYEAQ. V was cut by 5 bases and J by 5 bases, with 16 bases left in between. This CDR3 has 14 amino acids.

The rearrangement uses TRBV10-3 and TRBJ2-3, with 8 bases that match TRBD1. The CDR3 consists of 14 residues. CDR1 and CDR2 from the germline V gene are ENHRY and SYGVKD. V was pared by 3 bases and J by 3 bases, with 2 bases of the junction left unmatched. CDR3 protein: CAISDDRGTDTQYF. CDR3 nucleotide sequence: TGTGCCATCAGTGATGACAGGGGTACAGATACGCAGTATTTT.